Below, one T cell receptor beta chain is given with its context. Its antigen is currently unknown. This entry comes from a study of cytomegalovirus exposure and HLA in healthy donors. CDR1 is SGHVS and CDR2 is FQNEAQ in the germline V gene. This CDR3 has 15 residues. With 5 bases clipped from V and 5 bases from J, the junction kept 7 bases outside the gene matches. The PCR was carried out with 60 Vbeta primers and 13 Jbeta primers. Profiled with immunoSEQ multiplex PCR; TCRdb holds only in-frame clones, not every one. Of about 200,000 clones listed, more than 80% are singletons. Study-level findings and limits: Altogether, more than 150 TCR beta chains were recorded as cytomegalovirus-associated.

The sample taken for sequencing was PBMCs. The receptor was derived from a man younger than 45 in good health and CMV-seronegative. The chain couples TRBV7-8 to TRBJ1-2; 11 bases fit TRBD1. The CDR3 nucleotides are TGTGCCAGCAGCCTCGGGACAGGGGGAGGGTATGGCTACACCTTC. This gives the protein CASSLGTGGGYGYTF.